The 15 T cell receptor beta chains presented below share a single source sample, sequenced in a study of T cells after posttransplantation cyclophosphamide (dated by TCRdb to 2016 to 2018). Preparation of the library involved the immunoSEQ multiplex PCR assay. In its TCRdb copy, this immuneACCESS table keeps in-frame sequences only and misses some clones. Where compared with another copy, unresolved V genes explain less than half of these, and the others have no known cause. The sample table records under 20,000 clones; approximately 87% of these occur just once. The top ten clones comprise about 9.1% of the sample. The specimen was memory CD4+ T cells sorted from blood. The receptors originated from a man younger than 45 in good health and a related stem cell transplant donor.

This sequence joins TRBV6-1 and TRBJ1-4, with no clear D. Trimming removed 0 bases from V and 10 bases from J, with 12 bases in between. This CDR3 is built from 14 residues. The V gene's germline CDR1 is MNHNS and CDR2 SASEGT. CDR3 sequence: CASSEAPHIGKLFF. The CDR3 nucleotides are TGTGCCAGCAGTGAAGCGCCCCACATTGGAAAACTGTTTTTT.

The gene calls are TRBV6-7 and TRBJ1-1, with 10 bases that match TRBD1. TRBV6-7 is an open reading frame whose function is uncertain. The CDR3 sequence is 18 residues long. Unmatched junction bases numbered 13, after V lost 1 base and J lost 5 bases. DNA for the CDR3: TGTGCCAGCAGTTACTTCCGGGACAGGGGTGGTATTAAGACTGAAGCTTTCTTT. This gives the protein CASSYFRDRGGIKTEAFF.

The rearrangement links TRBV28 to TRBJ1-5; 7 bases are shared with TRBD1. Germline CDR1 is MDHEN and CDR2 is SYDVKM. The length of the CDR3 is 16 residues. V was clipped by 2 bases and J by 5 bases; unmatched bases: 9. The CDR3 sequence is CASSLTGTASDQPQHF. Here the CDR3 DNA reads TGTGCCAGCAGTTTAACCGGGACAGCCTCAGATCAGCCCCAGCATTTT. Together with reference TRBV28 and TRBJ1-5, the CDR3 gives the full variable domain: DVKVTQSSRYLVKRTGEKVFLECVQDMDHENMFWYRQDPGLGLRLIYFSYDVKMKEKGDIPEGYSVSREKKERFSLILESASTNQTSMYLCASSLTGTASDQPQHFGDGTRLSIL.

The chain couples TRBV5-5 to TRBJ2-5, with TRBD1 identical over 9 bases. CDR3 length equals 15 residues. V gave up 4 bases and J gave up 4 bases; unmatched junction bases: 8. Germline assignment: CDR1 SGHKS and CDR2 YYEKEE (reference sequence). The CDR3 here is CASSGGTGWSETQYF. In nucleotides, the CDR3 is TGTGCCAGCAGCGGCGGGACAGGGTGGTCAGAGACCCAGTACTTC.

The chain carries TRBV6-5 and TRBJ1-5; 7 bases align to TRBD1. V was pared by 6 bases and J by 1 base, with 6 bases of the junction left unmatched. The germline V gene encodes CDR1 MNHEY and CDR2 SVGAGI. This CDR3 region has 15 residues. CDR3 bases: TGTGCCAGCAGAGCACAGGGGAGAAGCAATCAGCCCCAGCATTTT. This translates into CASRAQGRSNQPQHF.

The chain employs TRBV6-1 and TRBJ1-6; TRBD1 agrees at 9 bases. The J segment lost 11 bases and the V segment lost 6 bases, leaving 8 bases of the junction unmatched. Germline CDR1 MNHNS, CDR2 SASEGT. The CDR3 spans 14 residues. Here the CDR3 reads CASSAGQGRTPLHF. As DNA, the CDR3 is TGTGCCAGCAGCGCCGGACAGGGGAGAACACCCCTCCACTTT.

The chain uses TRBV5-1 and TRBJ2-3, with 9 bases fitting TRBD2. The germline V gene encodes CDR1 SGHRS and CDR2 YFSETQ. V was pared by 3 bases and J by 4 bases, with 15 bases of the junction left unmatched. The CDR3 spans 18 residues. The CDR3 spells CASSSLQGAGGPPDTQYF. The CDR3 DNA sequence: TGCGCCAGCAGCTCCCTACAAGGGGCGGGGGGGCCACCAGATACGCAGTATTTT.

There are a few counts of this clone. Here the CDR3 DNA reads TGTGCCAGTAGTGTAAGACAGGGTTGGGACACCGGGGAGCTGTTTTTT. Protein product: CASSVRQGWDTGELFF. The J gene is TRBJ2-2, the V gene TRBV19; 7 bases map to TRBD1. This CDR3 spans 16 amino acids. Trimming at V came to 5 bases and at J to 3 bases, leaving 9 bases not matched to a gene. The V gene's germline CDR1 is LNHDA and CDR2 SQIVND (reference sequence).

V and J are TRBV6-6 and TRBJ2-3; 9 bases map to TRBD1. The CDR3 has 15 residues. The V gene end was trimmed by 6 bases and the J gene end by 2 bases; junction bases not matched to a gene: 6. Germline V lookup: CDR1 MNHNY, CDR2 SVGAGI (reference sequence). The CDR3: CASRAGTGNTDTQYF. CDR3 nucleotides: TGTGCCAGCAGAGCTGGGACAGGGAACACAGATACGCAGTATTTT.

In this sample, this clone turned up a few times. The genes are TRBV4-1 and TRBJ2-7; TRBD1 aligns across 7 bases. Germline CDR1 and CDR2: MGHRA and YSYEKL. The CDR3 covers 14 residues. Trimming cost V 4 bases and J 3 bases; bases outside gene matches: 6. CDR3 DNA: TGCGCCAGCAGCCGAGGGCCAGGGGGCTACGAGCAGTACTTC. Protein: CASSRGPGGYEQYF.

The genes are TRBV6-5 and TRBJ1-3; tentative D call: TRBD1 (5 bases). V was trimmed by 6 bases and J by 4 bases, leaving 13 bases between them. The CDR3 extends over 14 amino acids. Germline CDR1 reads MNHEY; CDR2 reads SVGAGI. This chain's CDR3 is CASRFNGGGNTIYF. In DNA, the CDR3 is TGTGCCAGCAGATTCAACGGGGGAGGAAACACCATATATTTT.

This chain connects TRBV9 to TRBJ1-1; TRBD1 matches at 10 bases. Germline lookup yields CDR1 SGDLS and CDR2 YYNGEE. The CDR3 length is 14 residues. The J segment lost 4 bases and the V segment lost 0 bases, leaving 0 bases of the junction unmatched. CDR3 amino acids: CASSVGTGGTEAFF. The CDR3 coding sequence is TGTGCCAGCAGCGTAGGGACAGGGGGCACTGAAGCTTTCTTT.

The CDR3: CASSDQGSGELFF. DNA of the CDR3: TGTGCCAGCAGCGATCAGGGGTCCGGGGAGCTGTTTTTT. This sequence joins TRBV7-7 and TRBJ2-2; a weak D match, TRBD1 (6 bases). This CDR3 is 13 amino acids long. Trimming stripped 5 bases from V and 6 bases from J, with 10 bases between. In germline, CDR1 is SSHAT, CDR2 FNYEAQ (reference sequence).

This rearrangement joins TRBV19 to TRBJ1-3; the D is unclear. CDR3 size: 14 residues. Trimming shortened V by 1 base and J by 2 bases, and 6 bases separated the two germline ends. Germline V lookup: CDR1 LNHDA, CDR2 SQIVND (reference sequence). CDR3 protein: CASSIGGAGNTIYF. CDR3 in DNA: TGTGCCAGTAGTATAGGAGGAGCTGGAAACACCATATATTTT.

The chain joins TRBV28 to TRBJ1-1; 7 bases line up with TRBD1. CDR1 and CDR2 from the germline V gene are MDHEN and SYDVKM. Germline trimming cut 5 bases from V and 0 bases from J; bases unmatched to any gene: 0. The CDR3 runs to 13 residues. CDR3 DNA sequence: TGTGCCAGCAGTGGGACAGTGAACACTGAAGCTTTCTTT. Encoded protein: CASSGTVNTEAFF.